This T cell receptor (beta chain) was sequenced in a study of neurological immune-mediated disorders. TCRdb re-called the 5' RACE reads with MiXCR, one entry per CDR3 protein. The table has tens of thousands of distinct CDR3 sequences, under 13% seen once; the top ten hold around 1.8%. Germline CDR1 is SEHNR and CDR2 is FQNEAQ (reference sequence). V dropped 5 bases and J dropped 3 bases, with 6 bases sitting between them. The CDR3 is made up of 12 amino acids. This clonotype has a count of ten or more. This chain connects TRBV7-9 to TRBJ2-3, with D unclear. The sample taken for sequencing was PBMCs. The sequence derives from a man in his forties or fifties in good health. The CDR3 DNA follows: TGTGCCAGCAGCCCCCCTACAGATACGCAGTATTTT. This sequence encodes CASSPPTDTQYF.